Following are 26 T cell receptor beta chains from one sample sequenced in a study of T cells in Graves' hyperthyroidism and ophthalmopathy. What was amplified from RNA transcripts were TCR beta CDR3 regions. The HTBI primer set served for first-round RT-PCR of the TCR CDR3. One entry per CDR3 protein, called by TCRdb with MiXCR from the multiplex PCR reads. The table lists under 400,000 distinct CDR3 sequences, 15% to 20% of them singletons, with about 14% in the top ten. The sequencing input was blood. These receptors originate from a woman in her forties with Graves' ophthalmopathy.

The chain combines TRBV6-4 with TRBJ2-7, with D maybe TRBD1 (6 bases). Per germline, CDR1 MRHNA and CDR2 SNTAGT. The CDR3 contains 14 residues. Trimming took 2 bases from V and 5 from J, leaving 13 bases between them. CDR3 region: CASSDRTGNDEQYF. DNA for the CDR3: TGTGCCAGCAGTGACCGAACAGGGAACGACGAGCAGTACTTC.

This clonotype showed up many times. V gene TRBV20-1 combines with J gene TRBJ1-2; D possibly corresponds to TRBD1 (5 bases). Germline V CDR1 and CDR2: DFQATT, SNEGSKA (reference sequence). The CDR3 totals 15 residues. V shed 5 bases and J shed 6 bases, with 22 bases lying between them. The CDR3 region has the DNA TGCAGTGCTCCTACCCCCTTCGGGGGAATCGATGGCTACACCTTC. As protein: CSAPTPFGGIDGYTF.

This clonotype occurred many times. The rearrangement links TRBV28 to TRBJ2-2; D call uncertain. The CDR3 spans 15 residues. Germline V gene sequence: CDR1 MDHEN, CDR2 SYDVKM. Deletions cut 5 bases from V and 1 base from J, with 11 bases between. CDR3 coding DNA: TGTGCCAGCAGTGTTAGTTCCGGGAACACCGGGGAGCTGTTTTTT. It is translated as CASSVSSGNTGELFF.

J is TRBJ2-7 and V is TRBV30, with D uncertain. The germline V gene has CDR1 GTSNPN and CDR2 SVGIG (reference sequence). V gave up 3 bases and J gave up 4 bases, with 7 bases separating them. There are 11 residues in the CDR3. DNA for the CDR3: TGTGCCTGGAGATCAGATTACGAGCAGTACTTC. Amino acid sequence: CAWRSDYEQYF.

This clonotype was recorded many times. The V call is TRBV12-3 or TRBV12-4, the J call TRBJ1-1; 9 nucleotides align to TRBD1. The length of the CDR3 is 13 residues. The J segment lost 7 bases and the V segment lost 7 bases, leaving 7 bases of the junction unmatched. CDR3: CASTTGGVDEAFF. The CDR3, as DNA: TGTGCCAGCACTACAGGGGGCGTTGATGAAGCTTTCTTT.

This clonotype was seen repeatedly, ten times or more. The gene calls are TRBV15 and TRBJ2-7, with D unresolved. V lost 1 base and J lost 1, with 8 bases in between. The CDR3 extends over 14 amino acids. Germline V gene lookup returns CDR1 LNHNV and CDR2 YYDKDF (reference sequence). This CDR3 reads CATSRGRKSYEQYF. In DNA form, the CDR3 reads TGTGCCACCAGCAGAGGTAGGAAGTCCTACGAGCAGTACTTC.

In its sample, this clonotype was seen many times. The V gene is TRBV28, the J gene TRBJ1-5, with D unresolved. Germline values: CDR1 MDHEN, CDR2 SYDVKM. The CDR3 is 13 amino acids. Deletions cut 7 bases from V and 11 bases from J, with 18 bases between. CDR3 DNA: TGTGCCAGCACCCGGGCCCCGGAGGTGTCCCAGCATTTT. The encoded protein is CASTRAPEVSQHF.

This clonotype came up once. This chain connects TRBV6-2 or TRBV6-3 to TRBJ2-7; a weak D match, TRBD1 (5 bases). CDR1 and CDR2 (germline): MNHEY, SVGEGT. Trimming shortened V by 2 bases and J by 6 bases, and 14 bases separated the two germline ends. CDR3 size: 14 residues. The CDR3 here is CASSYPNWGSEQYF. For the CDR3, the DNA is TGTGCCAGCAGTTACCCTAATTGGGGCTCCGAGCAGTACTTC.

This clonotype has a count of ten or more. The chain links TRBV28 to TRBJ2-7; TRBD2 aligns across 7 bases. The germline gives CDR1 MDHEN, CDR2 SYDVKM. Trimming removed 5 bases from V and 3 bases from J; junction bases left unmatched: 7. The CDR3 has 14 amino acids. The CDR3 nucleotides read TGTGCCAGCAGTAGAGGACTAGGTGTCTACGAGCAGTACTTC. It specifies CASSRGLGVYEQYF.

This clonotype occurred many times. This chain connects TRBV27 to TRBJ1-2; 11 nucleotides line up with TRBD1. The V segment lost 7 bases and the J segment 6 bases; nucleotides outside the gene matches: 7. CDR1 and CDR2 (germline): MNHEY, SMNVEV (reference sequence). This CDR3 comprises 14 residues. CDR3 loop: CASNPGTGGDGYTF. The DNA for the CDR3 is TGTGCCAGCAACCCCGGGACAGGGGGGGATGGCTACACCTTC.

The DNA for the CDR3 is TGTGCCAGTAGGACAGGGGAATATGGCTACACCTTC. Protein product: CASRTGEYGYTF. The chain carries TRBV12-3 or TRBV12-4 and TRBJ1-2, with 9 bases matching TRBD1. V trimming: 9 bases; J trimming: 5 bases; junction bases outside the gene matches: 4. The CDR3 runs to 12 residues.

The chain recombines TRBV7-9 with TRBJ2-7; a weak D match, TRBD2 (6 bases). V shed 5 bases and J shed 3 bases, with 14 bases lying between them. This CDR3 contains 14 residues. Germline CDR1 and CDR2: SEHNR and FQNEAQ (reference sequence). Here the CDR3 DNA reads TGTGCCAGCAGCCAAGTCGGGACTGACTACGAGCAGTACTTC. Encoded protein: CASSQVGTDYEQYF.

This clonotype was counted once. This chain connects TRBV6-1 to TRBJ2-4; unclear D gene. The CDR3 extends over 17 amino acids. The V gene's germline CDR1 is MNHNS and CDR2 SASEGT. Trimming took off 3 bases at V and 0 bases at J, with 15 bases between the two ends. The CDR3 here is CASSEAVGLLAKNIQYF. In DNA, the CDR3 is TGTGCCAGCAGTGAGGCGGTCGGCCTCCTAGCCAAAAACATTCAGTACTTC.

This clonotype came up many times. In DNA form, the CDR3 reads TGTGCCAGCAGATCCTGGGACTCTAGCTCCTACGAGCAGTACTTC. This sequence encodes CASRSWDSSSYEQYF. This chain connects TRBV27 to TRBJ2-7; a possible D gene is TRBD2 (6 bases). Germline values: CDR1 MNHEY, CDR2 SMNVEV (reference sequence). Trimming cost V 6 bases and J 0 bases, with 15 bases left between them. The CDR3 covers 15 residues.

This sequence joins TRBV4-3 and TRBJ2-5; 8 bases line up with TRBD2. CDR1 and CDR2 (germline): LGHNA, YSLEER. J lost 1 base, V lost 0 bases, and 4 bases had no gene match. CDR3 length: 16 amino acids. The CDR3 sequence is CASSQEWRGAQETQYF. CDR3 sequence (DNA): TGCGCCAGCAGCCAAGAGTGGCGGGGGGCCCAAGAGACCCAGTACTTC.

This clonotype was observed a few times. This rearrangement joins TRBV28 to TRBJ2-7, with D maybe TRBD2 (6 bases). Germline V CDR1 and CDR2: MDHEN, SYDVKM. There are 17 residues in the CDR3. Between the trimmed V and J ends, which lost 4 bases and 6 bases, there was a span of 25 bases. The CDR3 DNA sequence: TGTGCCAGCAGTTCACTGGGGGGTGGGGGATGGGGCTTCGAGCAGTACTTC. Translated, it gives CASSSLGGGGWGFEQYF.

This clonotype showed up many times. The chain is built from TRBV5-6 and TRBJ1-1; tentative D call: TRBD1 (5 bases). Trimming pared 4 bases from V and 7 bases from J, leaving 14 bases between. Germline-derived CDR1 and CDR2 are SGHDT and YYEEEE. The CDR3 has 13 residues. CDR3 nucleotides: TGTGCCAGCAGCCGGACGGGAAGGGGTGAAGCTTTCTTT. Its translation: CASSRTGRGEAFF.

This clonotype came up many times. The V and J genes are TRBV10-3 and TRBJ1-1; weak D call: TRBD1 (5 bases). Trimming stripped 4 bases from V and 2 bases from J, with 11 bases between. Looked up from germline, CDR1 is ENHRY and CDR2 is SYGVKD. This CDR3 region has 14 residues. Here the CDR3 reads CAISAPGGNTEAFF. CDR3 sequence (DNA): TGTGCCATCAGTGCGCCGGGGGGTAACACTGAAGCTTTCTTT.

Ten or more counts support this clonotype. The rearrangement links TRBV27 to TRBJ1-1; no reliable D call. V was pared by 7 bases and J by 4 bases, with 13 bases between. The germline V gene encodes CDR1 MNHEY and CDR2 SMNVEV (reference sequence). The CDR3 consists of 13 residues. The CDR3 nucleotides read TGTGCCAGCACTCCGACGGGAGGCACTGAAGCTTTCTTT. Protein: CASTPTGGTEAFF.

In its sample, this clonotype was seen many times. The rearrangement links TRBV6-5 to TRBJ2-7; 8 nucleotides line up with TRBD2. V shed 7 bases, J shed 4 bases, and the junction held 9 bases outside the gene matches. This CDR3 has 14 amino acids. CDR1 and CDR2 from the germline V gene are MNHEY and SVGAGI. Here the CDR3 DNA reads TGTGCCAGCAAGCCGAGGAGCGGGAGTTACGAGCAGTACTTC. Encoded protein: CASKPRSGSYEQYF.

The rearrangement joins TRBV6-1 to TRBJ2-7; D unresolved. Trimming took off 5 bases at V and 8 bases at J, with 10 bases between the two ends. Germline CDR1 is MNHNS and CDR2 is SASEGT. The CDR3 length is 11 residues. CDR3 nucleotides: TGTGCCAGCAGTAAACAAGGAAAGCAGTACTTC. Encoded protein: CASSKQGKQYF.

Ten or more counts support this clonotype. The chain carries TRBV29-1 and TRBJ1-2; no clear D gene. V shed 3 bases and J shed 2 bases, with 4 bases lying between them. The CDR3 length is 11 residues. CDR1 SQVTM and CDR2 ANQGSEA come from the germline V gene. Written as DNA, the CDR3 is TGCAGCGTTGAGGTCAACTATGGCTACACCTTC. This encodes CSVEVNYGYTF.

This chain connects TRBV7-3 to TRBJ1-1, with 7 positions matching TRBD1. V lost 0 bases to trimming and J lost 4 bases; unmatched junction nucleotides: 5. Per the germline V gene, CDR1 is SGHTA and CDR2 is FQGTGA. CDR3 size: 15 residues. The CDR3 here is CASSLTPEGATEAFF. CDR3 nucleotides: TGTGCCAGCAGCTTAACGCCTGAGGGGGCCACTGAAGCTTTCTTT.

The chain uses TRBV6-2 or TRBV6-3 and TRBJ2-7, with 8 nucleotides matching TRBD1. Germline values: CDR1 MNHEY, CDR2 SVGEGT. V shed 6 bases, J shed 7 bases, and the junction held 8 bases outside the gene matches. The CDR3 loop spans 13 amino acids. The CDR3 bases are TGTGCCAGCAGCCGGACAGGGATCGGGGAGCAGTACTTC. Its translation: CASSRTGIGEQYF.

This clonotype occurred many times. The chain joins TRBV5-1 to TRBJ2-5; no clear D gene. Germline-derived CDR1 and CDR2 are SGHRS and YFSETQ. V was shortened by 0 bases and J by 7 bases, with 10 bases between the two germline ends. The CDR3 totals 13 residues. The CDR3, as DNA: TGCGCCAGCAGCTTGGACGGCTGGGGGACCCAGTACTTC. Protein product: CASSLDGWGTQYF.

The gene calls are TRBV12-3 or TRBV12-4 and TRBJ1-1, with D unresolved. The V and J ends lost 7 bases and 0 bases respectively, with 9 bases between them. CDR3 length: 13 amino acids. CDR3 DNA: TGTGCCAGCAAGCGGGAGTTGAACACTGAAGCTTTCTTT. Translated, it gives CASKRELNTEAFF.